The next 14 T cell receptor beta chains were all read from a single sample in a study of cytomegalovirus exposure and HLA in healthy donors. It was with 60 Vbeta and 13 Jbeta primers that the PCR ran. Profiled with immunoSEQ multiplex PCR; TCRdb holds only in-frame clones, not every one. Of about 98,000 clones in the sample, roughly 81% were seen once. Sequenced: PBMCs. These receptors all stem from a man aged 40-55 years in good health and CMV-seronegative.

CDR3 residues: CASILRGELFF. In DNA, the CDR3 is TGTGCCAGCATCCTGAGGGGGGAGCTGTTTTTT. The chain recombines TRBV2 with TRBJ2-2; D is unclear. This CDR3 region has 11 residues. Trimming removed 7 bases from V and 8 bases from J, with 8 bases in between. Germline V gene data show CDR1 as SNHLY and CDR2 as FYNNEI.

This chain links TRBV4-1 with TRBJ2-5; 12 bases align to TRBD2. Per the germline V gene, CDR1 is MGHRA and CDR2 is YSYEKL. The CDR3 sequence is 19 residues long. With 0 bases clipped from V and 0 bases from J, the junction kept 8 bases outside the gene matches. Here the CDR3 DNA reads TGCGCCAGCAGCCAAGACGGACTAGCGGGGTCTGGGTACCAAGAGACCCAGTACTTC. It is translated as CASSQDGLAGSGYQETQYF.

Only one count was recorded for this clone. The chain has TRBV5-5 and TRBJ1-5; D is possibly TRBD1 (5 bases). Germline V lookup: CDR1 SGHKS, CDR2 YYEKEE (reference sequence). The CDR3 runs 14 residues. The V end lost 0 bases, the J end lost 5 bases, and 9 bases lay between the germline ends. CDR3 bases: TGTGCCAGCAGCTTGGCCGGGGGACATCAGCCCCAGCATTTT. It yields the protein CASSLAGGHQPQHF.

The chain combines TRBV14 with TRBJ2-3; a weak D match, TRBD1 (6 bases). From germline, CDR1 is SGHDN and CDR2 FVKESK. The length of the CDR3 is 14 residues. With 4 bases removed from V and 5 bases from J, the gap between germline ends came to 13 bases. The CDR3 region is CASSLIRGGDTQYF. The CDR3 bases are TGTGCCAGCAGCCTGATCAGGGGCGGAGATACGCAGTATTTT.

This clone was counted a single time. V is TRBV6-5 and J is TRBJ1-5; the D gene is possibly TRBD1 (6 bases). Germline loops: CDR1 MNHEY, CDR2 SVGAGI. The V gene lost 5 bases and the J gene lost 7 bases, with 12 bases spanning the gap. This CDR3 has 13 residues. CDR3 sequence (DNA): TGTGCCAGCAGTCAGGGGCGGAGACAGCCCCAGCATTTT. Its translation is CASSQGRRQPQHF.

The rearrangement links TRBV27 to TRBJ1-5, with 7 positions matching TRBD1. V lost 5 bases, J lost 2 bases, and 15 bases stayed unmatched. The CDR3 contains 18 residues. Germline values: CDR1 MNHEY, CDR2 SMNVEV (reference sequence). The CDR3 DNA is TGTGCCAGCAGTCCCCGGTACAGGGGATCTCGAGGCAATCAGCCCCAGCATTTT. This codes for CASSPRYRGSRGNQPQHF.

This chain connects TRBV7-2 to TRBJ2-3, with D unclear. This CDR3 spans 12 amino acids. Trimming took 4 bases from V and 4 from J, leaving 6 bases between them. From germline, CDR1 is SGHTA and CDR2 FQGNSA. CDR3 DNA sequence: TGTGCCAGCAGCTCACTTGCAGATACGCAGTATTTT. This translates into CASSSLADTQYF.

In this sample, this clone turned up a few times. J is TRBJ2-5 and V is TRBV2; 12 bases map to TRBD2. With 6 bases clipped from V and 0 bases from J, the junction kept 11 bases outside the gene matches. CDR1 and CDR2 (germline): SNHLY, FYNNEI. CDR3 length: 18 residues. The CDR3 protein is CASRANGLAGGYQETQYF. CDR3 bases: TGTGCCAGCAGGGCCAACGGGCTAGCGGGGGGGTACCAAGAGACCCAGTACTTC.

This rearrangement joins TRBV27 to TRBJ2-2; no firm D call. The CDR3 spans 13 residues. V shed 5 bases and J shed 3 bases, with 7 bases lying between them. Germline V gene lookup returns CDR1 MNHEY and CDR2 SMNVEV (reference sequence). The CDR3 sequence is CASSPSDTGELFF. The CDR3 DNA reads TGTGCCAGCAGTCCGTCGGACACCGGGGAGCTGTTTTTT.

V usage is TRBV19 and J usage is TRBJ1-1, with D possibly being TRBD1 (5 bases). V was cut by 6 bases and J by 1 base, with 18 bases left in between. The CDR3 consists of 16 residues. CDR1 is LNHDA, CDR2 SQIVND, per germline (reference sequence). The DNA of the CDR3 is TGTGCCAGTAGGAACCCTACAGGACTACCGAACACTGAAGCTTTCTTT. Translated, it gives CASRNPTGLPNTEAFF.

The chain carries TRBV15 and TRBJ2-5; maybe TRBD2 (6 bases). CDR1 LNHNV and CDR2 YYDKDF come from the germline V gene (reference sequence). V was clipped by 7 bases and J by 6 bases, with 15 bases between them. This CDR3 spans 13 amino acids. Here the CDR3 reads CATTRDLQQTQYF. The CDR3 DNA reads as TGTGCCACCACCCGGGACTTACAACAGACCCAGTACTTC.

About this clone itself: The junction departs from the called germline gene at one end, perhaps through a read error. CDR3 nucleotide sequence: TGTGCCAGCAGTGAAGCACAGCCCCAGAATTTT. Translated, it gives CASSEAQPQNF. This sequence joins TRBV6-1 and TRBJ1-5; no reliable D call. The CDR3 has 11 residues. From germline, CDR1 is MNHNS and CDR2 SASEGT.

The V call is TRBV28, the J call TRBJ2-7; 8 nucleotides agree with TRBD2. The junction had 7 bases not matched to a gene; V was cut back by 1 base and J by 5 bases. Germline assignment: CDR1 MDHEN and CDR2 SYDVKM. The CDR3 covers 15 residues. The CDR3 sequence: CASSLYAGGRDEQYF. CDR3 DNA: TGTGCCAGCAGTTTATATGCGGGGGGTAGGGACGAGCAGTACTTC.

The V gene is TRBV5-1, the J gene TRBJ2-5; TRBD2 aligns across 14 bases. Germline V gene sequence: CDR1 SGHRS, CDR2 YFSETQ. Trimming at V came to 4 bases and at J to 5 bases, leaving 10 bases not matched to a gene. The CDR3 sequence is 17 residues long. For the CDR3, the DNA is TGCGCCAGCAGCACAGGACTAGCGGGGGGTCGTGAGGAGACCCAGTACTTC. It yields the protein CASSTGLAGGREETQYF.